This T cell receptor beta chain appears in the sequencing data of a study of technical replicates of blood from a few donors. Assay used: immunoSEQ multiplex PCR; TCRdb lists only in-frame clones, some missing. The profile shows approximately 87,000 clones, 85% to 95% of them singletons. The V gene end was trimmed by 10 bases and the J gene end by 2 bases; junction bases not matched to a gene: 8. The V gene's germline CDR1 is MNHNS and CDR2 SASEGT. The CDR3 length is 14 residues. The chain combines TRBV6-1 with TRBJ2-3; TRBD2 aligns across 8 bases. The clonotype comes from a human donor in good health. The sample consisted of T cells isolated from PBMCs. In DNA form, the CDR3 reads TGTGCCACTACTAGCGGCATAAACACAGATACGCAGTATTTT. Its protein product is CATTSGINTDTQYF.